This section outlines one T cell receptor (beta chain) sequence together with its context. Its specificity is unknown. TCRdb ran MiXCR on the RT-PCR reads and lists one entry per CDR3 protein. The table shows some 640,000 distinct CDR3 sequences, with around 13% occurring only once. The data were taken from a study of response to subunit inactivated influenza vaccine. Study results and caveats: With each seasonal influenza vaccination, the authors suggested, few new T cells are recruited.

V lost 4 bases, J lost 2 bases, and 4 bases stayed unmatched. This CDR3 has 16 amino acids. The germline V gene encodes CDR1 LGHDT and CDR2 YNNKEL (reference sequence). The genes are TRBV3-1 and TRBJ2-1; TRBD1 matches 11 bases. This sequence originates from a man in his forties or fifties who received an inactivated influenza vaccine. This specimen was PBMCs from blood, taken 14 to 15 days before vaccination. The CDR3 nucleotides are TGTGCCAGCAGCCTTGGGACAGGGGGGGCCTACAATGAGCAGTTCTTC. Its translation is CASSLGTGGAYNEQFF.